Listed here is a single T cell receptor (beta chain). The antigen remains undetermined. This entry is derived from a study of response to subunit inactivated influenza vaccine. In TCRdb, the RT-PCR reads were re-called with MiXCR into one record per CDR3 protein. Here the sample spans 550,000 to 800,000 distinct CDR3 sequences, around 14% being singletons. V gave up 9 bases and J gave up 0 bases, with 12 bases separating them. CDR1 ENHRY and CDR2 SYGVKD come from the germline V gene. The CDR3 runs to 13 residues. General study results and limits: The authors suggested that every seasonal influenza vaccination recruits few new T cells.

The TCR originated in a man aged 50 to 60 who received an inactivated influenza vaccine. Specimen: PBMCs from blood, collected roughly 15 days before vaccination. The chain carries TRBV10-3 and TRBJ2-7; maybe TRBD1 (6 bases). The CDR3 bases are TGTGCCATGCCGGACAGAAGCTCCTACGAGCAGTACTTC. Residues: CAMPDRSSYEQYF.